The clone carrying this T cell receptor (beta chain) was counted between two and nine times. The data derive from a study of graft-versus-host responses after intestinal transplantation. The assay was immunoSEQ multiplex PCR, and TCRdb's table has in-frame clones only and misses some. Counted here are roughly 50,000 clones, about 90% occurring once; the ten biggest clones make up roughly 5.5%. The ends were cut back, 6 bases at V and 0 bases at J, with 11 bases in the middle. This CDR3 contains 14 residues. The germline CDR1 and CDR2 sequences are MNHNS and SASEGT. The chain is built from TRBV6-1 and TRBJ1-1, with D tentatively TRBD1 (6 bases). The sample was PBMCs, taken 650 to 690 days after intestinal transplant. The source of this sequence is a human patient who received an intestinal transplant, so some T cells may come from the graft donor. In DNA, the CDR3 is TGTGCCAGCAGCACAGGGTGGGTGAACACTGAAGCTTTCTTT. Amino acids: CASSTGWVNTEAFF.